Following are 25 T cell receptor beta chains from one sample sequenced in a study of T cells after yellow fever vaccination. TCRdb ran MiXCR on the 5' RACE reads and lists one entry per CDR3 protein. The table lists 75,000 to 100,000 distinct CDR3 sequences, about 8.8% of them singletons. The sequencing used CD8+ T cells not binding an NS4B(214-222) dextramer, sorted from PBMCs, collected approximately 16 days after the first yellow fever vaccination. The receptors here all came from a man younger than 35 who received the YFV17D yellow fever vaccine.

This clonotype was detected a few times. The chain links TRBV4-3 to TRBJ2-7; 12 bases fit TRBD2. This CDR3 region has 15 residues. V lost 3 bases, J lost 5 bases, and 5 bases stayed unmatched. Germline V gene sequence: CDR1 LGHNA, CDR2 YSLEER. This CDR3 is CASSQLAGGRDEQYF. The CDR3 bases are TGCGCCAGCAGCCAGCTAGCGGGGGGGAGAGACGAGCAGTACTTC.

The rearrangement links TRBV19 to TRBJ2-7, with a possible D match to TRBD2 (6 bases). Germline-derived CDR1 and CDR2 are LNHDA and SQIVND (reference sequence). The V end lost 7 bases, the J end lost 3 bases, and 10 bases lay between the germline ends. The CDR3 runs 12 residues. The CDR3 region is CASTGDLYEQYV. In DNA, the CDR3 is TGTGCCAGTACGGGGGATCTCTACGAGCAGTACGTC.

V gene TRBV29-1 combines with J gene TRBJ2-3; D gene ambiguous. Trimming left V 4 bases short and J 6 bases short, with 11 bases between. Per the germline V gene, CDR1 is SQVTM and CDR2 is ANQGSEA. The length of the CDR3 is 12 residues. The CDR3 DNA is TGCAGCGTTGTCGACTTAAGGGATACGCAGTATTTT. This encodes CSVVDLRDTQYF.

This clonotype was observed a handful of times. The CDR3 sequence is CASLPPGGEAFF. The CDR3 DNA is TGTGCCAGCCTACCTCCGGGCGGTGAAGCTTTCTTT. V is TRBV6-5 and J is TRBJ1-1; D not resolved. The CDR3 extends over 12 amino acids. The V end lost 8 bases, the J end lost 7 bases, and 14 bases lay between the germline ends. Germline loops: CDR1 MNHEY, CDR2 SVGAGI.

The chain joins TRBV6-6 to TRBJ2-7; D unresolved. The CDR3 is 12 residues long. V lost 7 bases and J 2 bases, leaving 9 bases between the germline ends. In germline, CDR1 is MNHNY, CDR2 SVGAGI (reference sequence). The CDR3 nucleotides read TGTGCCAGCACCCACCGGCCCTACGAGCAGTACTTC. Amino acid sequence: CASTHRPYEQYF.

This clonotype was seen a handful of times. The rearrangement uses TRBV10-2 and TRBJ2-1; D is unresolved. Trimming removed 8 bases from V and 7 bases from J, with 12 bases in between. The CDR3 loop spans 12 amino acids. Per the germline V gene, CDR1 is WSHSY and CDR2 is SAAADI. As DNA, the CDR3 is TGCGCCAGCTTAGGGCCTACTAATGAGCAGTTCTTC. The encoded protein is CASLGPTNEQFF.

This clonotype has more than one count but fewer than ten. V gene TRBV27 combines with J gene TRBJ2-3; 16 bases map to TRBD2. The germline CDR1 and CDR2 sequences are MNHEY and SMNVEV (reference sequence). The CDR3 is made up of 17 amino acids. Germline trimming cut 5 bases from V and 2 bases from J; bases unmatched to any gene: 4. The CDR3, as DNA: TGTGCCAGCAGTCCGGGACTAGCGGGGGGGTTCACAGATACGCAGTATTTT. Translation: CASSPGLAGGFTDTQYF.

The chain links TRBV9 to TRBJ1-2, with a tentative D call TRBD1 (5 bases). The CDR3 is made up of 13 amino acids. V was trimmed by 0 bases and J by 8 bases, leaving 11 bases between them. Germline CDR1 reads SGDLS; CDR2 reads YYNGEE. Written as DNA, the CDR3 is TGTGCCAGCAGCGTAGGGGGGTCGGAGGGCTACACCTTC. It codes for CASSVGGSEGYTF.

This rearrangement joins TRBV6-5 to TRBJ2-3; TRBD2 might be the D (6 bases). Germline-derived CDR1 and CDR2 are MNHEY and SVGAGI. V dropped 0 bases and J dropped 2 bases, with 12 bases sitting between them. This CDR3 contains 16 residues. CDR3 protein: CASSYSLGGNTDTQYF. CDR3 in DNA: TGTGCCAGCAGTTACTCTTTGGGGGGAAACACAGATACGCAGTATTTT.

There are many counts of this clonotype. The genes are TRBV7-8 and TRBJ2-3; possible D gene TRBD1, 6 bases. This CDR3 spans 15 amino acids. In germline, CDR1 is SGHVS, CDR2 FQNEAQ. V lost 4 bases to trimming and J lost 4 bases, with 15 bases between them. CDR3 loop: CASSWGRLVSDTQYF. The CDR3 nucleotides are TGTGCCAGCAGCTGGGGGCGGTTGGTCTCAGATACGCAGTATTTT.

This clonotype was counted once. The V gene is TRBV27, the J gene TRBJ2-7, with 8 positions matching TRBD1. This CDR3 spans 12 amino acids. Trimming took 6 bases from V and 3 from J; bases not matched to a gene: 1. Germline assignment: CDR1 MNHEY and CDR2 SMNVEV (reference sequence). The CDR3 region has the DNA TGTGCCAGCAGGGGACAGGTCTACGAGCAGTACGTC. Protein product: CASRGQVYEQYV.

CDR3 DNA sequence: TGTGCCATCAGGCTGGGACAGTACTCTGGAAACACCATATATTTT. Residues: CAIRLGQYSGNTIYF. The V gene is TRBV10-3, the J gene TRBJ1-3; 7 nucleotides agree with TRBD1. The V gene end was trimmed by 6 bases and the J gene end by 0 bases; junction bases not matched to a gene: 5. Germline-derived CDR1 and CDR2 are ENHRY and SYGVKD. The CDR3 has 15 residues.

The V call is TRBV6-2 or TRBV6-3, the J call TRBJ2-3; unclear D gene. The CDR3 has 14 amino acids. Germline V gene lookup returns CDR1 MNHEY and CDR2 SVGEGT. V was trimmed by 7 bases and J by 6 bases, leaving 17 bases between them. The CDR3 spells CASNPREATDTQYF. The DNA of the CDR3 is TGTGCCAGCAATCCACGAGAGGCGACGGATACGCAGTATTTT.

The sample holds many counts of this clonotype. The chain links TRBV27 to TRBJ1-2; 9 bases are shared with TRBD1. The CDR3 length is 15 residues. V lost 5 bases to trimming and J lost 7 bases; unmatched junction nucleotides: 11. The germline V gene encodes CDR1 MNHEY and CDR2 SMNVEV (reference sequence). CDR3 sequence: CASSINDRGGLGYTF. The CDR3 DNA is TGTGCCAGCAGTATTAACGACAGGGGGGGTCTTGGCTACACCTTC.

The chain couples TRBV11-3 to TRBJ2-7, with TRBD2 identical over 12 bases. The CDR3 spans 22 residues. Germline values: CDR1 SGHNT, CDR2 YENEEA. V lost 1 base, J lost 4 bases, and 23 bases stayed unmatched. In DNA, the CDR3 is TGTGCCAGCAGCTTAGGCGAGGACGTCTGGACTAGCGGGGACCAGGTTCAGTACGAGCAGTACTTC. Translation gives CASSLGEDVWTSGDQVQYEQYF.

The chain is built from TRBV6-5 and TRBJ1-1; D perhaps matches TRBD1 (6 bases). The ends were cut back, 2 bases at V and 0 bases at J, with 13 bases in the middle. The CDR3 sequence is 16 residues long. The germline CDR1 and CDR2 sequences are MNHEY and SVGAGI. CDR3 DNA: TGTGCCAGCAGTTACGGGGCGGGGGCCTTGAACACTGAAGCTTTCTTT. It is translated as CASSYGAGALNTEAFF.

The V call is TRBV5-1, the J call TRBJ2-5, with D perhaps matching TRBD2 (7 bases). The germline V and J ends were trimmed by 2 bases and 4 bases, with 9 bases remaining between them. Germline V lookup: CDR1 SGHRS, CDR2 YFSETQ. The CDR3 length is 13 residues. Written as DNA, the CDR3 is TGCGCCAGCAGCTTCGGGGGGCTAGAGACCCAGTACTTC. Translating gives CASSFGGLETQYF.

The chain has TRBV7-9 and TRBJ2-3, with 9 nucleotides matching TRBD2. V lost 4 bases to trimming and J lost 4 bases; unmatched junction nucleotides: 9. This CDR3 contains 16 residues. Germline-derived CDR1 and CDR2 are SEHNR and FQNEAQ (reference sequence). In nucleotides, the CDR3 is TGTGCCAGCAGCTGGGCGCCGGGACTAGCATCAGATACGCAGTATTTT. Translating it yields CASSWAPGLASDTQYF. Together with reference TRBV7-9 and TRBJ2-3, the CDR3 gives the full variable domain: DTGVSQNPRHKITKRGQNVTFRCDPISEHNRLYWYRQTLGQGPEFLTYFQNEAQLEKSRLLSDRFSAERPKGSFSTLEIQRTEQGDSAMYLCASSWAPGLASDTQYFGPGTRLTVL.

This clonotype was detected many times. The J gene is TRBJ2-1, the V gene TRBV5-1, with D maybe TRBD1 (5 bases). The CDR3 sequence is 14 residues long. Between the trimmed V and J ends, which lost 0 bases and 5 bases, there was a span of 9 bases. Germline V gene lookup returns CDR1 SGHRS and CDR2 YFSETQ. The CDR3 coding sequence is TGCGCCAGCAGCTTGGTAGGGGCCCACAATGAGCAGTTCTTC. Its protein product is CASSLVGAHNEQFF.

V and J are TRBV12-3 or TRBV12-4 and TRBJ2-7, with D tentatively TRBD1 or TRBD2 (6 bases each). V gave up 6 bases and J gave up 0 bases, with 18 bases separating them. CDR3 length equals 16 residues. CDR3 nucleotide sequence: TGTGCCAGCAGCCCCAGGGGACTTGTAAGCTCCTACGAGCAGTACTTC. As protein: CASSPRGLVSSYEQYF.

The chain employs TRBV4-1 and TRBJ1-1; D might be TRBD1 (6 bases). Germline values: CDR1 MGHRA, CDR2 YSYEKL. The V and J ends lost 6 bases and 0 bases respectively, with 17 bases between them. There are 16 residues in the CDR3. CDR3 in DNA: TGCGCCAGCAGACACACTCCGGGACACGTGAACACTGAAGCTTTCTTT. As protein: CASRHTPGHVNTEAFF.

The chain's CDR3 is CASSVDGSGVEKLFF. CDR3 coding DNA: TGTGCCAGCAGCGTAGATGGCAGTGGGGTTGAAAAACTGTTTTTT. V usage is TRBV9 and J usage is TRBJ1-4; D gene uncertain. Between the trimmed V and J ends, which lost 0 bases and 7 bases, there was a span of 13 bases. Germline lookup yields CDR1 SGDLS and CDR2 YYNGEE. This CDR3 contains 15 residues.

The chain has TRBV5-6 and TRBJ1-3; weak D call: TRBD1 (5 bases). The V and J ends lost 4 bases and 4 bases respectively, with 18 bases between them. Per germline, CDR1 SGHDT and CDR2 YYEEEE. The CDR3 runs 16 residues. The CDR3 here is CASSPLLSGDGNTIYF. The CDR3 coding sequence is TGTGCCAGCAGCCCGTTGTTGTCCGGGGACGGAAACACCATATATTTT.

This chain joins TRBV27 and TRBJ1-1; D might be TRBD1 (6 bases). The CDR3 extends over 13 amino acids. Trimming took off 4 bases at V and 6 bases at J, with 12 bases between the two ends. From germline, CDR1 is MNHEY and CDR2 SMNVEV (reference sequence). The CDR3 region is CASSSPGGPEAFF. The CDR3 DNA follows: TGTGCCAGCAGTTCCCCGGGGGGCCCTGAAGCTTTCTTT.

This clonotype was seen a handful of times. This chain links TRBV7-2 with TRBJ2-1; 12 nucleotides agree with TRBD2. V shed 3 bases, J shed 8 bases, and the junction held 8 bases outside the gene matches. The length of the CDR3 is 16 residues. CDR1 SGHTA and CDR2 FQGNSA come from the germline V gene. This CDR3 reads CASSFPLAGGPHEQFF. DNA of the CDR3: TGTGCCAGCAGCTTTCCTCTAGCGGGGGGGCCCCATGAGCAGTTCTTC.